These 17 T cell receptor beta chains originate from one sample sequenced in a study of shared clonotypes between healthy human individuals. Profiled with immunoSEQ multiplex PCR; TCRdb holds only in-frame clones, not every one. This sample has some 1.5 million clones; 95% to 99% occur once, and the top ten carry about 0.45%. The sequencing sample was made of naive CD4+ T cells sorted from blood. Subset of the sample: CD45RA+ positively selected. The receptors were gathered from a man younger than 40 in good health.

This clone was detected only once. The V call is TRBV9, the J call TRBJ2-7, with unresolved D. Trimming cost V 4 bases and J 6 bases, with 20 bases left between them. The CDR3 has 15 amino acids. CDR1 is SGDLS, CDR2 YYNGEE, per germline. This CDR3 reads CASSPLLGPATEQYF. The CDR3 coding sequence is TGTGCCAGCAGCCCTCTTCTTGGCCCCGCGACCGAGCAGTACTTC.

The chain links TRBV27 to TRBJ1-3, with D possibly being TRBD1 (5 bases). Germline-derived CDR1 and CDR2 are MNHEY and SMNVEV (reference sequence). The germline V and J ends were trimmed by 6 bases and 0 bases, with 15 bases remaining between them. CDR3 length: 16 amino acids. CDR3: CASRRDSVGSGNTIYF. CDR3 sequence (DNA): TGTGCCAGCAGGCGAGACAGCGTTGGCTCTGGAAACACCATATATTTT.

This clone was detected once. CDR3 protein: CASSLGSVREKLFF. CDR3 nucleotide sequence: TGTGCCAGCAGCTTAGGTAGTGTCCGGGAAAAACTGTTTTTT. The rearrangement uses TRBV7-2 and TRBJ1-4; no firm D call. Trimming shortened V by 1 base and J by 8 bases, and 11 bases separated the two germline ends. From germline, CDR1 is SGHTA and CDR2 FQGNSA. This CDR3 is built from 14 residues.

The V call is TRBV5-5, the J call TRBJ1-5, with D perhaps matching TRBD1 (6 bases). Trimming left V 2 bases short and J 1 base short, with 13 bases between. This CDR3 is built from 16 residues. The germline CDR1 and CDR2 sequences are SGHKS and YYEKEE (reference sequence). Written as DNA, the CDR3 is TGTGCCAGCAGCTTCGGCAGGGGACCGAGCAATCAGCCCCAGCATTTT. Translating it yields CASSFGRGPSNQPQHF.

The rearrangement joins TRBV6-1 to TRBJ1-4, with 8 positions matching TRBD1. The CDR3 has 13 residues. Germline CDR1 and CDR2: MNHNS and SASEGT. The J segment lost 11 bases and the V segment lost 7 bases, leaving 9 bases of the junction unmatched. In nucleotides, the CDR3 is TGTGCCAGCACCGAACAGGGGGGAGGGAAACTGTTTTTT. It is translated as CASTEQGGGKLFF.

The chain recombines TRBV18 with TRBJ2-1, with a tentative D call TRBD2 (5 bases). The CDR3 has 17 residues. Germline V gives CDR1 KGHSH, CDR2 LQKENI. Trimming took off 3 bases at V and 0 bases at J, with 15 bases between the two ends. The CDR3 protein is CASSPFPVASSYNEQFF. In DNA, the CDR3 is TGTGCCAGCTCACCTTTCCCGGTAGCGAGCTCCTACAATGAGCAGTTCTTC.

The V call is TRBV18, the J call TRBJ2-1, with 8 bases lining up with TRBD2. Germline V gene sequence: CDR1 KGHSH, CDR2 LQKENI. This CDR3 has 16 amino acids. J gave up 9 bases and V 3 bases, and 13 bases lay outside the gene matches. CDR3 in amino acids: CASSPLEAGVLSEQFF. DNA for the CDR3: TGTGCCAGCTCACCCCTAGAAGCGGGAGTCCTTAGTGAGCAGTTCTTC.

The CDR3 protein is CASSQGGHTQYF. The CDR3 DNA follows: TGTGCCAGCAGTCAAGGGGGACATACGCAGTATTTT. The genes are TRBV27 and TRBJ2-3; a weak D match, TRBD1 (6 bases). The germline CDR1 and CDR2 sequences are MNHEY and SMNVEV (reference sequence). The V end lost 5 bases, the J end lost 7 bases, and 10 bases lay between the germline ends. The CDR3 spans 12 residues.

CDR3 region: CSSQGLYQETQYF. The CDR3 nucleotides are TGCAGTTCTCAGGGCCTTTACCAAGAGACCCAGTACTTC. V is TRBV29-1 and J is TRBJ2-5, with D possibly being TRBD1 (5 bases). Germline values: CDR1 SQVTM, CDR2 ANQGSEA. The CDR3 extends over 13 amino acids.

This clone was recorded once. In DNA, the CDR3 is TGTGCCAGCTCACCACTAGCGGGAGGGCCAATTCTCGAAGAGACCCAGTACTTC. Protein: CASSPLAGGPILEETQYF. The genes are TRBV18 and TRBJ2-5, with 11 nucleotides matching TRBD2. With 1 base clipped from V and 3 bases from J, the junction kept 10 bases outside the gene matches. The CDR3 runs to 18 residues. Germline-derived CDR1 and CDR2 are KGHSH and LQKENI. Using reference TRBV18 and TRBJ2-5 for the parts outside the CDR3, the full variable domain is NAGVMQNPRHLVRRRGQEARLRCSPMKGHSHVYWYRQLPEEGLKFMVYLQKENIIDESGMPKERFSAEFPKEGPSILRIQQVVRGDSAAYFCASSPLAGGPILEETQYFGPGTRLLVL.

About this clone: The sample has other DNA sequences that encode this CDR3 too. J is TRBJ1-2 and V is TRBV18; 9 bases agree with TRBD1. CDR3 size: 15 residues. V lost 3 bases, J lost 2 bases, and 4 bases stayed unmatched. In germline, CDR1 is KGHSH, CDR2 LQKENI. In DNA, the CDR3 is TGTGCCAGCTCACCGCGGGACAGGGCGAACTATGGCTACACCTTC. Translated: CASSPRDRANYGYTF.

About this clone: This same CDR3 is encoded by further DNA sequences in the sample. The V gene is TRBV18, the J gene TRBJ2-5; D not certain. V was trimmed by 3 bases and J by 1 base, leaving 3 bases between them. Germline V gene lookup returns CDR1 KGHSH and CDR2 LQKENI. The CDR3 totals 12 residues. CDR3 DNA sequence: TGTGCCAGCTCACCTGGCCAAGAGACCCAGTACTTC. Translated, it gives CASSPGQETQYF. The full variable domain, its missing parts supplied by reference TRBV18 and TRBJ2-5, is NAGVMQNPRHLVRRRGQEARLRCSPMKGHSHVYWYRQLPEEGLKFMVYLQKENIIDESGMPKERFSAEFPKEGPSILRIQQVVRGDSAAYFCASSPGQETQYFGPGTRLLVL.

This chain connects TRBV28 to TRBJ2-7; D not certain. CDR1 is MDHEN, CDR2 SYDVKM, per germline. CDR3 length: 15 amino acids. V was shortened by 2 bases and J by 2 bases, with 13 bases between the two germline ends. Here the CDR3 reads CASSLEVFPPYEQYF. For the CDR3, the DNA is TGTGCCAGCAGTTTAGAAGTCTTTCCCCCCTACGAGCAGTACTTC. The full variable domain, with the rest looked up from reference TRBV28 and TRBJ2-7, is DVKVTQSSRYLVKRTGEKVFLECVQDMDHENMFWYRQDPGLGLRLIYFSYDVKMKEKGDIPEGYSVSREKKERFSLILESASTNQTSMYLCASSLEVFPPYEQYFGPGTRLTVT.

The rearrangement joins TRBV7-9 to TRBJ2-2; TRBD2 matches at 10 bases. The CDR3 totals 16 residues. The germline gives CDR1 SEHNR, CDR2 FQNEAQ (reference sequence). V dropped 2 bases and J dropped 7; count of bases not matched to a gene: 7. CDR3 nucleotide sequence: TGTGCCAGCAGCTTAAAAGCGGGAGGGAATGGCGGGGAGCTGTTTTTT. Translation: CASSLKAGGNGGELFF.

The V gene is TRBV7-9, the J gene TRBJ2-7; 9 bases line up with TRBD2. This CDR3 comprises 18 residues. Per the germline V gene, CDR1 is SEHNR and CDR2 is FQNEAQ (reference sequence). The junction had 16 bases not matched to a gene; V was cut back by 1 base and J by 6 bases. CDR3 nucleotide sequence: TGTGCCAGCAGCTTAGGTGGGCTAGCGGGACTGGAAGGAGTCGAGCAGTACTTC. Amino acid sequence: CASSLGGLAGLEGVEQYF.

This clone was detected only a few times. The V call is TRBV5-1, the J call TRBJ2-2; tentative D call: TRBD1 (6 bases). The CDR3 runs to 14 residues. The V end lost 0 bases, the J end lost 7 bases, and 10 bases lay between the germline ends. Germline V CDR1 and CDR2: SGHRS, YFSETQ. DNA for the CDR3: TGCGCCAGCAGCTTGGAAGGGGGAATCGGGGAGCTGTTTTTT. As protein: CASSLEGGIGELFF.

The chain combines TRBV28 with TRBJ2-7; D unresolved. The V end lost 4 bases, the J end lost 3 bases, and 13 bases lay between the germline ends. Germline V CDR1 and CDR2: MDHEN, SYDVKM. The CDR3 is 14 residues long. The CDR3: CASSSVDSSYEQYF. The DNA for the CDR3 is TGTGCCAGCAGTTCCGTCGATTCGAGCTACGAGCAGTACTTC.